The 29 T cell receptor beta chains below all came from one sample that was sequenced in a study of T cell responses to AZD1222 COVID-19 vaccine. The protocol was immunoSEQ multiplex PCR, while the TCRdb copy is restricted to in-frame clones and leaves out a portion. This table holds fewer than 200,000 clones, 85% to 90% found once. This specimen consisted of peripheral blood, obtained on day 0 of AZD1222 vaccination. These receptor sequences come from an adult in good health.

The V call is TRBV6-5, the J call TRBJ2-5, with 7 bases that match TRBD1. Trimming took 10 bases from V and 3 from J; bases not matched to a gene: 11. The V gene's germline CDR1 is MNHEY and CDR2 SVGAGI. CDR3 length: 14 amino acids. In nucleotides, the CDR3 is TGTGCCACCTCGAGGGGGCGAAGAGAAGAGACCCAGTACTTC. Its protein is CATSRGRREETQYF.

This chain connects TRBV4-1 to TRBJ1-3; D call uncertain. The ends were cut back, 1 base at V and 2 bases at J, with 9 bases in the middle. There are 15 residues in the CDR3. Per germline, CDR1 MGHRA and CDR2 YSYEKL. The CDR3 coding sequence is TGCGCCAGCAGCCAAGGGCCCTGGGCTGGAAACACCATATATTTT. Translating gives CASSQGPWAGNTIYF.

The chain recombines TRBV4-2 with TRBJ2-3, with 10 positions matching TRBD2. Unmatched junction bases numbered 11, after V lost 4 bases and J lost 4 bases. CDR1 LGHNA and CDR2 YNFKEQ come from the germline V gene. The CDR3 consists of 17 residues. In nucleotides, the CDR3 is TGTGCCAGCAGCCCCTCCCGGGGCCTAGCGGGAGCAGATACGCAGTATTTT. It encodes CASSPSRGLAGADTQYF.

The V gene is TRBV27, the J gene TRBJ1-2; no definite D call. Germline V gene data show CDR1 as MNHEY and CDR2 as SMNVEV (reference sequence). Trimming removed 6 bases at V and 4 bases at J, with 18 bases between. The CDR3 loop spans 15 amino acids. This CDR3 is CASRSWQPTSYGYTF. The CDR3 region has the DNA TGTGCCAGCAGATCCTGGCAGCCTACCAGCTATGGCTACACCTTC.

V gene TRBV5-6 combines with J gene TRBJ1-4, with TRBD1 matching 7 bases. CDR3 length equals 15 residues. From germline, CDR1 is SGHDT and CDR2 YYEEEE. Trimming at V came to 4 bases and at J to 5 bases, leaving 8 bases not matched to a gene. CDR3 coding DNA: TGTGCCAGCAGCGGAACGGACAGGCCCAATGAAAAACTGTTTTTT. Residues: CASSGTDRPNEKLFF.

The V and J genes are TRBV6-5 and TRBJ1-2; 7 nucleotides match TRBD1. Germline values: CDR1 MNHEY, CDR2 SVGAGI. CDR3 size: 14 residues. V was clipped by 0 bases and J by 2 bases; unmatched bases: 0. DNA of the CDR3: TGTGCCAGCAGTTACTCGGGACAGAACTATGGCTACACCTTC. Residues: CASSYSGQNYGYTF.

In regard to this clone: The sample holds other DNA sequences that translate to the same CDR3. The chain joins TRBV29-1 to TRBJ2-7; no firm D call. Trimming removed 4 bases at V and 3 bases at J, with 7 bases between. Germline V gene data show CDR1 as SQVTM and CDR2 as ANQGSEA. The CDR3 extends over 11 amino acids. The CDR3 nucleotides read TGCAGCGTTGTAGGGTTCTACGAGCAGTACTTC. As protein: CSVVGFYEQYF.

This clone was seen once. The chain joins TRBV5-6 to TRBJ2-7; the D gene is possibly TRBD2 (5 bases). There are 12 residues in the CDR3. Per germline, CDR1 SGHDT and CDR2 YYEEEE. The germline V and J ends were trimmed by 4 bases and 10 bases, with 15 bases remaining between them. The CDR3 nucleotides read TGTGCCAGCAGCCGCCGGGAAACTAAACAGTACTTC. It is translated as CASSRRETKQYF.

The CDR3 region has the DNA TGTGCCTGGGAAACAGGCCAAGAGACCCAGTACTTC. As protein: CAWETGQETQYF. The J gene is TRBJ2-5, the V gene TRBV30; D may be TRBD1 (5 bases). Per germline, CDR1 GTSNPN and CDR2 SVGIG (reference sequence). This CDR3 has 12 amino acids. V was clipped by 5 bases and J by 1 base, with 8 bases between them.

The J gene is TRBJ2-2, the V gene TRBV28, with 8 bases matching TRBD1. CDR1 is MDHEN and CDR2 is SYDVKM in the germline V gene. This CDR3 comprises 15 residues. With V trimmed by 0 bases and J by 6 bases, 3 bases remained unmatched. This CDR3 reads CASSLWQGASGELFF. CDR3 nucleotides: TGTGCCAGCAGTTTATGGCAGGGGGCGTCCGGGGAGCTGTTTTTT.

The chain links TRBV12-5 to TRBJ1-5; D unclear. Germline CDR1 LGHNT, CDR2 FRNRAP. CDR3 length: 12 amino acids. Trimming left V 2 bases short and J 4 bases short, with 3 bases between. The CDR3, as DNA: TGTGCTAGTGGTTTGCGTAATCAGCCCCAGCATTTT. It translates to CASGLRNQPQHF.

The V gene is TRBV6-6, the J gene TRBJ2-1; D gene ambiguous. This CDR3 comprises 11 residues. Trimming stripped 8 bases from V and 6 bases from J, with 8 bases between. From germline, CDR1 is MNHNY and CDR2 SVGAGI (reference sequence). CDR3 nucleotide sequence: TGTGCCAGCGGTTCTTTCAATGAGCAGTTCTTC. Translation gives CASGSFNEQFF.

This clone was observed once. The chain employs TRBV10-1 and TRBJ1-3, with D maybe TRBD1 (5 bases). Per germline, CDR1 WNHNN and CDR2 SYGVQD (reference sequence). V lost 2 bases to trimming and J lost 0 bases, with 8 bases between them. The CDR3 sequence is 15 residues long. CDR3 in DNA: TGCGCCAGCAGTGAGGGCAGGGACTCTGGAAACACCATATATTTT. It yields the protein CASSEGRDSGNTIYF.

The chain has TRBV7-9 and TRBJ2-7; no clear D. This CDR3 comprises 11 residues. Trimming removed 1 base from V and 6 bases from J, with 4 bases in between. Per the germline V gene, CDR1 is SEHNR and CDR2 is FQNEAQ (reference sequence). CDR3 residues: CASSLVREQYF. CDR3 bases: TGTGCCAGCAGCTTAGTTCGCGAGCAGTACTTC.

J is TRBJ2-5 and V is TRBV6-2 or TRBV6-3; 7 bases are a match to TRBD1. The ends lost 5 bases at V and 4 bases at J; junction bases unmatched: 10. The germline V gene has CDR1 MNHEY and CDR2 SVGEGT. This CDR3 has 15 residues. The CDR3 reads CASSALDRRRETQYF. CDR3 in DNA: TGTGCCAGCAGTGCTTTGGACAGGCGGAGAGAGACCCAGTACTTC.

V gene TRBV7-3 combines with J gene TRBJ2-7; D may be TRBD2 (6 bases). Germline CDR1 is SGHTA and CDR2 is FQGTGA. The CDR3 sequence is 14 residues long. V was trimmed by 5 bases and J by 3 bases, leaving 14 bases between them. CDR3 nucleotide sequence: TGTGCCAGCAGCCTGGGGGGTAGCGGCTACGAGCAGTACTTC. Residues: CASSLGGSGYEQYF.

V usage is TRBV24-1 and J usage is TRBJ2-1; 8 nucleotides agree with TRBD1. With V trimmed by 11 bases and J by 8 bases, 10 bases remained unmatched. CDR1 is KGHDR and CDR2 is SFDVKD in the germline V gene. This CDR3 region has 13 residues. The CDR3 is CASGTGPPDEQFF. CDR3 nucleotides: TGTGCCAGCGGGACAGGCCCTCCGGATGAGCAGTTCTTC.

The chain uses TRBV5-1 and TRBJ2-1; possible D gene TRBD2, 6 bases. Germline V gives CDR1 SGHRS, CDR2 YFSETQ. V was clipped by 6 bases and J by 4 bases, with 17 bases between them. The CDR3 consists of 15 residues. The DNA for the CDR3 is TGCGCCAGCAAACAGGCTCCGGGGGTTTACAATGAGCAGTTCTTC. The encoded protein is CASKQAPGVYNEQFF.

This CDR3 is CASSRTGTGGLGNQPQHF. The CDR3 region has the DNA TGTGCCAGCAGTCGTACCGGGACAGGAGGGTTAGGCAATCAGCCCCAGCATTTT. The genes are TRBV27 and TRBJ1-5; 8 bases agree with TRBD1. V was clipped by 5 bases and J by 2 bases; unmatched bases: 14. The CDR3 contains 18 residues. Per germline, CDR1 MNHEY and CDR2 SMNVEV (reference sequence).

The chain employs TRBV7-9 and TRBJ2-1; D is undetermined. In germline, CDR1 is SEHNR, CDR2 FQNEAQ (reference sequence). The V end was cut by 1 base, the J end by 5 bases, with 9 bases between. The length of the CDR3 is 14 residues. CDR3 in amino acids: CASSLEVQDNEQFF. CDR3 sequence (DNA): TGTGCCAGCAGCTTAGAAGTGCAGGACAATGAGCAGTTCTTC.

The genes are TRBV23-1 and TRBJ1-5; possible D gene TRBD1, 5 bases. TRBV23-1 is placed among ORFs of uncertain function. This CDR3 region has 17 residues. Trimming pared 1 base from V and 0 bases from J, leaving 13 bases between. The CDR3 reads CASSQCGTDHSNQPQHF. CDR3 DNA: TGCGCCAGCAGTCAATGCGGGACCGACCATAGCAATCAGCCCCAGCATTTT.

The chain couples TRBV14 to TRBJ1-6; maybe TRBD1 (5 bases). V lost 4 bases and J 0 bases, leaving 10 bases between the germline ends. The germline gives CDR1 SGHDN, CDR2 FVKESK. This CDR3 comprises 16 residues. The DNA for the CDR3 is TGTGCCAGCAGCCGGACACAAAGCTCCTATAATTCACCCCTCCACTTT. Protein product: CASSRTQSSYNSPLHF.

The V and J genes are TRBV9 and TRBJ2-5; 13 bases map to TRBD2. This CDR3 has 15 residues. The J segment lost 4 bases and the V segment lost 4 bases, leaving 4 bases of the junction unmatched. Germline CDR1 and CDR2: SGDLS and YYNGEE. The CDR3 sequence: CASSPGLAGTETQYF. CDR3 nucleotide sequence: TGTGCCAGCAGCCCGGGACTAGCGGGGACAGAGACCCAGTACTTC.

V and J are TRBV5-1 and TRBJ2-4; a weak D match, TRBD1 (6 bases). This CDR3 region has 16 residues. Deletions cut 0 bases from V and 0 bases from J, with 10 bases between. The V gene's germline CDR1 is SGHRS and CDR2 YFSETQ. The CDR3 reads CASSLGDNLAKNIQYF. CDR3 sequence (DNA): TGCGCCAGCAGCTTGGGGGACAACCTAGCCAAAAACATTCAGTACTTC.

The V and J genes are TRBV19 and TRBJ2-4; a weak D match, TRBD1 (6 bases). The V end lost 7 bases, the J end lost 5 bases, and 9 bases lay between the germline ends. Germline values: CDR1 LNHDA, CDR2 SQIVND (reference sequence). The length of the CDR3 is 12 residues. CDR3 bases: TGTGCCAGTAACAGGGACGAAAACATTCAGTACTTC. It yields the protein CASNRDENIQYF.

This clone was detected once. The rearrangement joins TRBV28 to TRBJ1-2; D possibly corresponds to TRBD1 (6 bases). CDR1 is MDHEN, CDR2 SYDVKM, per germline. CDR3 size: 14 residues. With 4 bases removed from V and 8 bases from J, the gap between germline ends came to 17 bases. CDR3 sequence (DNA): TGTGCCAGCAGTTCCCCGCGGGGGCCGGGAGGCTACACCTTC. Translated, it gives CASSSPRGPGGYTF.

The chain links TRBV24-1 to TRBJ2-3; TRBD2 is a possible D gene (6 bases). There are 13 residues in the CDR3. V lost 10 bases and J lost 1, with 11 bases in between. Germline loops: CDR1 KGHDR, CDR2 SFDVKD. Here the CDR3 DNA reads TGTGCCACTATGCGGGACGGCACAGATACGCAGTATTTT. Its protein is CATMRDGTDTQYF.

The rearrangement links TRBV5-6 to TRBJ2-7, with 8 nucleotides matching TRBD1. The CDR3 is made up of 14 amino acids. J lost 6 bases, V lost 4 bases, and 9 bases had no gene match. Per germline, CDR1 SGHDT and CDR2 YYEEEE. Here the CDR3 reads CASSAGQGRSEQYF. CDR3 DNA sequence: TGTGCCAGCAGCGCCGGACAGGGAAGAAGCGAGCAGTACTTC.

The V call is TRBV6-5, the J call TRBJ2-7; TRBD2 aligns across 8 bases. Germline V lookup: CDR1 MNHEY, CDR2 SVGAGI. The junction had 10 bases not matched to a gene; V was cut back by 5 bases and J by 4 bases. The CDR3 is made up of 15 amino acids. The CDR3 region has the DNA TGTGCCAGCAGTAAGGAAGCGGGGGAGATATACGAGCAGTACTTC. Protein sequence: CASSKEAGEIYEQYF.